These 32 T cell receptor beta chains share one sample of origin, sequenced in a study of technical replicates of blood from several donors. Data came from immunoSEQ multiplex PCR; TCRdb stores just in-frame clones and leaves some out. This table holds 80,000 to 100,000 clones, approximately 95% found once. Sequencing was done on a sample of T cells isolated from PBMCs. The origin of the receptors is a human donor in good health.

The chain employs TRBV27 and TRBJ1-4; D is ambiguous. CDR3 length: 16 residues. Deletions cut 2 bases from V and 4 bases from J, with 14 bases between. Per germline, CDR1 MNHEY and CDR2 SMNVEV (reference sequence). In DNA form, the CDR3 reads TGTGCCAGCAGTTTAAGTACGTCAGTCAATAATGAAAAACTGTTTTTT. Its protein is CASSLSTSVNNEKLFF.

The rearrangement joins TRBV6-5 to TRBJ1-6; D perhaps matches TRBD1 (6 bases). Germline values: CDR1 MNHEY, CDR2 SVGAGI. CDR3 length: 15 residues. V lost 2 bases, J lost 9 bases, and 14 bases lay in between. The CDR3 region is CASSYDRGQSSPLHF. The CDR3 DNA reads TGTGCCAGCAGTTACGATCGAGGACAGAGTTCACCCCTCCACTTT.

This clone was recorded once. The chain links TRBV6-6 to TRBJ2-3; no reliable D call. V lost 7 bases and J lost 2, with 16 bases in between. The germline gives CDR1 MNHNY, CDR2 SVGAGI (reference sequence). CDR3 size: 15 residues. The CDR3 DNA reads as TGTGCCAGCACCTTAGTGGGCAAATACACAGATACGCAGTATTTT. This codes for CASTLVGKYTDTQYF.

The V and J genes are TRBV28 and TRBJ2-1; tentative D call: TRBD2 (6 bases). Trimming took off 2 bases at V and 9 bases at J, with 14 bases between the two ends. This CDR3 has 14 amino acids. CDR1 and CDR2 from the germline V gene are MDHEN and SYDVKM. CDR3 protein: CASSLNGGEGEQFF. DNA for the CDR3: TGTGCCAGCAGTTTAAACGGGGGAGAGGGTGAGCAGTTCTTC.

The chain links TRBV27 to TRBJ2-7; 16 positions match TRBD2. The CDR3 has 15 residues. The germline gives CDR1 MNHEY, CDR2 SMNVEV (reference sequence). The junction had 8 bases not matched to a gene; V was cut back by 8 bases and J by 7 bases. The CDR3 coding sequence is TGTGCCAGCGAGGGACTAGCGGGAGGGCCTCGAGAGCAGTACTTC. Protein sequence: CASEGLAGGPREQYF.

The chain combines TRBV6-1 with TRBJ1-2, with D tentatively TRBD1 (6 bases). The V and J ends lost 4 bases and 8 bases respectively, with 11 bases between them. This CDR3 contains 12 residues. CDR1 and CDR2 from the germline V gene are MNHNS and SASEGT. CDR3 amino acids: CASSVTGSGYTF. The CDR3 DNA reads TGTGCCAGCAGTGTTACAGGGTCCGGCTACACCTTC.

On this clone: Other DNA sequences of this sample code for an identical CDR3. The chain is built from TRBV5-1 and TRBJ1-1, with a tentative D call TRBD1 (5 bases). The germline CDR1 and CDR2 sequences are SGHRS and YFSETQ. The V end was cut by 4 bases, the J end by 1 base, with 11 bases between. This CDR3 spans 14 amino acids. The CDR3 here is CASSPDTGNTEAFF. The DNA for the CDR3 is TGCGCCAGCAGCCCGGACACGGGGAACACTGAAGCTTTCTTT.

This chain links TRBV9 with TRBJ1-1; possibly TRBD1 for D (6 bases). The germline V and J ends were trimmed by 4 bases and 1 base, with 17 bases remaining between them. CDR1 is SGDLS and CDR2 is YYNGEE in the germline V gene. The CDR3 has 16 amino acids. The DNA of the CDR3 is TGTGCCAGCAGCCTTACCTCGTCGACAGGGAACACTGAAGCTTTCTTT. Translation: CASSLTSSTGNTEAFF.

The rearrangement uses TRBV5-1 and TRBJ2-3; no clear D gene. This CDR3 contains 13 residues. Trimming shortened V by 3 bases and J by 8 bases, and 13 bases separated the two germline ends. CDR1 and CDR2 from the germline V gene are SGHRS and YFSETQ. The CDR3 loop reads CASSSMAVTTQYF. CDR3 DNA sequence: TGCGCCAGCAGCTCTATGGCGGTTACTACGCAGTATTTT.

The chain has TRBV7-8 and TRBJ1-5; no clear D. The CDR3 loop spans 14 amino acids. The germline V gene encodes CDR1 SGHVS and CDR2 FQNEAQ. Between the trimmed V and J ends, which lost 5 bases and 2 bases, there was a span of 10 bases. The DNA for the CDR3 is TGTGCCAGCAGCGAGTCGCATGGCAATCAGCCCCAGCATTTT. Translated: CASSESHGNQPQHF.

V usage is TRBV4-1 and J usage is TRBJ1-3; no clear D. From germline, CDR1 is MGHRA and CDR2 YSYEKL. There are 15 residues in the CDR3. The ends were cut back, 5 bases at V and 4 bases at J, with 15 bases in the middle. The CDR3 reads CASSSSRRGGNTIYF. The CDR3 coding sequence is TGCGCCAGCAGCTCATCTCGCCGAGGCGGAAACACCATATATTTT.

This chain connects TRBV4-1 to TRBJ2-7; D is ambiguous. Deletions cut 6 bases from V and 0 bases from J, with 12 bases between. CDR3 length: 14 amino acids. CDR1 is MGHRA, CDR2 YSYEKL, per germline. The CDR3 DNA reads as TGCGCCAGCAGGCAAAGAACTGTCTCCTACGAGCAGTACTTC. Its protein is CASRQRTVSYEQYF.

The rearrangement uses TRBV6-1 and TRBJ2-7; 8 bases align to TRBD1. CDR1 MNHNS and CDR2 SASEGT come from the germline V gene. Trimming took 8 bases from V and 6 from J; bases not matched to a gene: 12. This CDR3 comprises 14 residues. The CDR3 DNA sequence: TGTGCCAGCTGTCAGGACAGGGTCTTAGGCGAGCAGTACTTC. Residues: CASCQDRVLGEQYF.

This sequence joins TRBV18 and TRBJ1-4; a weak D match, TRBD1 (5 bases). The CDR3 contains 14 residues. V was clipped by 3 bases and J by 11 bases, with 16 bases between them. Germline CDR1 KGHSH, CDR2 LQKENI. CDR3 residues: CASSPAREARKLFF. In DNA, the CDR3 is TGTGCCAGCTCACCGGCCAGGGAGGCGCGGAAACTGTTTTTT.

V usage is TRBV7-2 and J usage is TRBJ2-5, with D unclear. This CDR3 spans 13 amino acids. Deletions cut 5 bases from V and 4 bases from J, with 11 bases between. CDR1 is SGHTA, CDR2 FQGNSA, per germline. CDR3 sequence reads: CASSTELRETQYF. CDR3 nucleotide sequence: TGTGCCAGCAGCACGGAGTTACGAGAGACCCAGTACTTC.

This clone has only one observation. The genes are TRBV11-3 and TRBJ1-1; 7 positions match TRBD1. The germline gives CDR1 SGHNT, CDR2 YENEEA. Trimming at V came to 1 base and at J to 6 bases, leaving 2 bases not matched to a gene. CDR3 length: 13 amino acids. CDR3 bases: TGTGCCAGCAGCTTAGCGGGGACAGCTGAAGCTTTCTTT. It codes for CASSLAGTAEAFF.

This chain uses TRBV27 with TRBJ1-1; 10 bases are shared with TRBD1. The CDR3 runs to 12 residues. Looked up from germline, CDR1 is MNHEY and CDR2 is SMNVEV (reference sequence). V shed 4 bases and J 9 bases; nucleotides not matched to a gene: 2. Here the CDR3 DNA reads TGTGCCAGCAGTTCGGGACAGGGGCAAGCTTTCTTT. Its translation is CASSSGQGQAFF.

This clone was detected only once. The chain is built from TRBV6-4 and TRBJ2-1; TRBD1 matches 10 bases. Per the germline V gene, CDR1 is MRHNA and CDR2 is SNTAGT. The CDR3 spans 17 residues. V was pared by 2 bases and J by 4 bases, with 8 bases of the junction left unmatched. For the CDR3, the DNA is TGTGCCAGCAGTGACCGGGGCGGGACAGGGGTATACAATGAGCAGTTCTTC. Amino acids: CASSDRGGTGVYNEQFF.

The gene calls are TRBV19 and TRBJ1-1; tentative D call: TRBD1 (5 bases). V was pared by 2 bases and J by 7 bases, with 11 bases between. CDR1 is LNHDA and CDR2 is SQIVND in the germline V gene (reference sequence). This CDR3 has 13 residues. The DNA for the CDR3 is TGTGCCAGTAGTATAATCGGGGGACGTGAAGCTTTCTTT. Protein sequence: CASSIIGGREAFF.

The CDR3 is CASSRDRDSKNIQYF. The CDR3 DNA sequence: TGTGCCAGCAGCCGGGACCGGGACAGTAAAAACATTCAGTACTTC. The chain carries TRBV7-6 and TRBJ2-4, with 7 bases matching TRBD1. Germline V CDR1 and CDR2: SGHVS, FNYEAQ. The CDR3 extends over 15 amino acids. V dropped 5 bases and J dropped 4; count of bases not matched to a gene: 8. The entire variable domain, with the rest obtained from reference TRBV7-6 and TRBJ2-4, is as follows: GAGVSQSPRYKVTKRGQDVALRCDPISGHVSLYWYRQALGQGPEFLTYFNYEAQQDKSGLPNDRFSAERPEGSISTLTIQRTEQRDSAMYRCASSRDRDSKNIQYFGAGTRLSVL.

V usage is TRBV27 and J usage is TRBJ2-2; 11 bases are a match to TRBD1. This CDR3 comprises 15 residues. Germline V lookup: CDR1 MNHEY, CDR2 SMNVEV (reference sequence). Trimming took 0 bases from V and 6 from J; bases not matched to a gene: 0. For the CDR3, the DNA is TGTGCCAGCAGTTTATCGGGACAGGGGGCCGGGGAGCTGTTTTTT. As protein: CASSLSGQGAGELFF.

CDR3 protein: CASKWIAGVGETGELFF. The CDR3 region has the DNA TGTGCCAGCAAGTGGATAGCGGGAGTGGGTGAAACCGGGGAGCTGTTTTTT. J is TRBJ2-2 and V is TRBV2; TRBD2 agrees at 9 bases. The CDR3 covers 17 residues. Germline V gene data show CDR1 as SNHLY and CDR2 as FYNNEI. J lost 5 bases, V lost 7 bases, and 14 bases had no gene match.

CDR3 residues: CASSFSGAYEQYF. CDR3 sequence (DNA): TGTGCCAGCAGCTTCAGCGGGGCCTACGAGCAGTACTTC. The rearrangement links TRBV5-6 to TRBJ2-7, with 7 nucleotides matching TRBD2. Per germline, CDR1 SGHDT and CDR2 YYEEEE. The V and J ends lost 2 bases and 2 bases, in that order; junction bases with no gene match: 1. This CDR3 has 13 residues.

The rearrangement links TRBV11-2 to TRBJ2-1, with D perhaps TRBD2 (6 bases). V was cut by 2 bases and J by 6 bases, with 14 bases left in between. The germline CDR1 and CDR2 sequences are SGHAT and FQNNGV. CDR3 length: 15 residues. The DNA of the CDR3 is TGTGCCAGCAGCTTATTCGCGGACTACCGCAATGAGCAGTTCTTC. It encodes CASSLFADYRNEQFF. Full variable domain (missing parts from reference TRBV11-2 and TRBJ2-1): EAGVAQSPRYKIIEKRQSVAFWCNPISGHATLYWYQQILGQGPKLLIQFQNNGVVDDSQLPKDRFSAERLKGVDSTLKIQPAKLEDSAVYLCASSLFADYRNEQFFGPGTRLTVL.

V and J are TRBV10-3 and TRBJ2-7; TRBD1 might be the D (5 bases). The germline gives CDR1 ENHRY, CDR2 SYGVKD. Trimming pared 2 bases from V and 2 bases from J, leaving 13 bases between. The CDR3 has 15 amino acids. The DNA for the CDR3 is TGTGCCATCAGTGAGACGCAGGGTTTAACCTACGAGCAGTACTTC. Residues: CAISETQGLTYEQYF.

The chain uses TRBV19 and TRBJ1-5; no definite D call. This CDR3 has 13 amino acids. V lost 9 bases and J 1 base, leaving 10 bases between the germline ends. Looked up from germline, CDR1 is LNHDA and CDR2 is SQIVND (reference sequence). CDR3 sequence reads: CASLGPSNQPQHF. In nucleotides, the CDR3 is TGTGCCAGCCTGGGCCCCAGCAATCAGCCCCAGCATTTT.

V is TRBV5-4 and J is TRBJ2-3; D gene unclear. The CDR3 is 13 residues long. The V and J ends lost 0 bases and 1 base respectively, with 3 bases between them. Per germline, CDR1 SGHNT and CDR2 YYREEE (reference sequence). The CDR3, as DNA: TGTGCCAGCAGCTTGGCCGGCACAGATACGCAGTATTTT. Translated: CASSLAGTDTQYF.

The chain has TRBV10-3 and TRBJ2-7; 14 bases are shared with TRBD2. The germline V gene has CDR1 ENHRY and CDR2 SYGVKD. The J segment lost 5 bases and the V segment lost 5 bases, leaving 14 bases of the junction unmatched. The CDR3 consists of 18 residues. The DNA of the CDR3 is TGTGCCATCAGTATTTGGGGACTAGCGGGAGTTGGTGGTAACGAGCAGTACTTC. Translating gives CAISIWGLAGVGGNEQYF.

The CDR3 loop reads CASTSGQNDYYEQYF. For the CDR3, the DNA is TGTGCCAGCACCTCGGGACAGAATGATTACTACGAGCAGTACTTC. The chain has TRBV28 and TRBJ2-7; 7 bases align to TRBD1. The germline V gene encodes CDR1 MDHEN and CDR2 SYDVKM. The trim removed 7 bases at V and 3 bases at J, leaving 12 bases unmatched. CDR3 length: 15 amino acids.

The chain combines TRBV27 with TRBJ1-1; D gene unclear. The ends were cut back, 6 bases at V and 2 bases at J, with 13 bases in the middle. Germline CDR1 MNHEY, CDR2 SMNVEV (reference sequence). This CDR3 spans 14 amino acids. For the CDR3, the DNA is TGTGCCAGCAGGGGAGGGAGTACCAACACTGAAGCTTTCTTT. The encoded protein is CASRGGSTNTEAFF.

The chain carries TRBV27 and TRBJ1-4, with D possibly being TRBD1 (5 bases). Germline CDR1 MNHEY, CDR2 SMNVEV (reference sequence). CDR3 length: 17 residues. Trimming cost V 5 bases and J 0 bases, with 16 bases left between them. CDR3 nucleotides: TGTGCCAGCAGTCCAGGCACAGGAATTGCAACTAATGAAAAACTGTTTTTT. It yields the protein CASSPGTGIATNEKLFF.

This clone was recorded once. This chain links TRBV6-1 with TRBJ2-2, with 7 bases matching TRBD1. V was pared by 2 bases and J by 7 bases, with 7 bases of the junction left unmatched. CDR3 size: 15 residues. Germline V gene data show CDR1 as MNHNS and CDR2 as SASEGT. The CDR3 loop is CASSEHRGLFGELFF. CDR3 sequence (DNA): TGTGCCAGCAGTGAACACAGGGGATTATTCGGGGAGCTGTTTTTT.